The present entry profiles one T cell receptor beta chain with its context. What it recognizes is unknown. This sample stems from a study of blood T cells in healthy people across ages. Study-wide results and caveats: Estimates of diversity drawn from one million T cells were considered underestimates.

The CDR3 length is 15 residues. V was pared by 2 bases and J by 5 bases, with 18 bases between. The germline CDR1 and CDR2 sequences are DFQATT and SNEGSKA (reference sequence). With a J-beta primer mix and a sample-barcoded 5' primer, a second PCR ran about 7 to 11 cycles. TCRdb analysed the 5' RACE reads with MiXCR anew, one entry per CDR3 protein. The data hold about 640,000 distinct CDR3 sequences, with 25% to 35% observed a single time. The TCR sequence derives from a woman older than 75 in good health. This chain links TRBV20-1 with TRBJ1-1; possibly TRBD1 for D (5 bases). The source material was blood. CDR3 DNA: TGCAGTGCTAGAACCACGGGACCCATCCGAACTGAAGCTTTCTTT. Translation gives CSARTTGPIRTEAFF.